Given below is one T cell receptor beta chain in context. The sample originates from a study of OX40 agonist ivuxolimab in advanced cancers. Study details: Patients were treated with ivuxolimab, an agonistic anti-OX40 (CD134) antibody.

Repertoires were generated with immunoSEQ multiplex PCR, while TCRdb's copy carries only in-frame clones and drops some. The data hold 25,000 to 35,000 clones, with 86% observed a single time. This clonotype was obtained from an adult with an advanced solid tumor such as melanoma, head and neck, liver or kidney cancer. This specimen consisted of CD4+ or CD8+ T cells sorted from blood, obtained in a trial of the OX40 agonist ivuxolimab.

The CDR3 DNA reads as TGTGCCAGCAGCTTAGAGGCAGGGGAATCCTACGAGCAGTACTTC. Amino acids: CASSLEAGESYEQYF. The chain links TRBV11-2 to TRBJ2-7; the D gene is possibly TRBD1 (6 bases). The CDR3 is made up of 15 amino acids. The V gene's germline CDR1 is SGHAT and CDR2 FQNNGV. V shed 0 bases and J shed 1 base, with 10 bases lying between them.